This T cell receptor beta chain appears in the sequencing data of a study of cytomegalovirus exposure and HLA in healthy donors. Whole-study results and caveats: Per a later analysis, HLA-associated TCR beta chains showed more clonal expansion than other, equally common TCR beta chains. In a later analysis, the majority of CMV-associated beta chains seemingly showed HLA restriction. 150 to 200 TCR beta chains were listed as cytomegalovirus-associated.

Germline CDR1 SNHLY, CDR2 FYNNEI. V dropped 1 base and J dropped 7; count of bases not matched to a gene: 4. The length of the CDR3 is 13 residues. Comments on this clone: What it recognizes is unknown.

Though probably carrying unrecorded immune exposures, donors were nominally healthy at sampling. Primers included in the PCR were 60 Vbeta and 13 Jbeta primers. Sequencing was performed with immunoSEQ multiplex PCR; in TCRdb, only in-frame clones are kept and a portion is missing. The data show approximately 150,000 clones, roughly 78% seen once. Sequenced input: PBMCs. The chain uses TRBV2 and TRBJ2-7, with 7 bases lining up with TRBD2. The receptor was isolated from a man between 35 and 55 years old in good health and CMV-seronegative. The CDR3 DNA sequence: TGTGCCAGCAGTGAAGGGCGGGAGTGGGAGCAGTACTTC. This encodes CASSEGREWEQYF.